These 21 T cell receptor beta chains were all obtained from the same sample, sequenced in a study of blood T cell repertoires in COVID-19. Assay: immunoSEQ multiplex PCR; the TCRdb copy retains only in-frame clones and omits some. Of 75,000 to 100,000 clones in the sample, around nine tenths are singletons; the top ten hold about 16%. The specimen sequenced was peripheral blood. The receptor source for this set is a human donor in a cohort sampled during active COVID-19.

This clone was seen a few times. The chain combines TRBV14 with TRBJ1-5, with no clear D. The V gene's germline CDR1 is SGHDN and CDR2 FVKESK. Trimming took 0 bases from V and 6 from J, leaving 9 bases between them. The length of the CDR3 is 14 residues. The CDR3 DNA is TGTGCCAGCAGCCAAGAATGGAGTTCTCAGCCCCAGCATTTT. Translating it yields CASSQEWSSQPQHF.

V usage is TRBV6-5 and J usage is TRBJ2-3; D remains unclear. Between the trimmed V and J ends, which lost 6 bases and 6 bases, there was a span of 4 bases. Germline assignment: CDR1 MNHEY and CDR2 SVGAGI. CDR3 length: 10 residues. The CDR3 region is CASSLDTQYF. CDR3 bases: TGTGCCAGCAGCCTGGATACGCAGTATTTT.

The V gene is TRBV28, the J gene TRBJ2-7; 9 bases are a match to TRBD1. J gave up 5 bases and V 1 base, and 3 bases lay outside the gene matches. Per the germline V gene, CDR1 is MDHEN and CDR2 is SYDVKM. CDR3 length: 14 amino acids. The DNA of the CDR3 is TGTGCCAGCAGTTTATCACAGGGGGCCCACGAGCAGTACTTC. Translating it yields CASSLSQGAHEQYF.

The chain uses TRBV7-2 and TRBJ2-1; TRBD2 aligns across 7 bases. The CDR3 length is 15 residues. Germline V gene data show CDR1 as SGHTA and CDR2 as FQGNSA. The trim removed 2 bases at V and 7 bases at J, leaving 8 bases unmatched. The CDR3 sequence: CASSLRASGFNEQFF. In DNA, the CDR3 is TGTGCCAGCAGCTTAAGGGCTAGCGGATTTAATGAGCAGTTCTTC.

The chain is built from TRBV5-1 and TRBJ2-1, with 10 bases identical to TRBD1. After removal of 0 bases from V and 4 bases from J, the junction contained 1 base not matched to a gene. The germline V gene encodes CDR1 SGHRS and CDR2 YFSETQ. The CDR3 is made up of 15 amino acids. The DNA of the CDR3 is TGCGCCAGCAGCTTGGCGGGACAGGGGTACAATGAGCAGTTCTTC. Encoded protein: CASSLAGQGYNEQFF.

V is TRBV6-5 and J is TRBJ1-1, with D possibly TRBD1 on 6 matching bases. The CDR3 has 15 amino acids. V was trimmed by 6 bases and J by 1 base, leaving 15 bases between them. Germline V lookup: CDR1 MNHEY, CDR2 SVGAGI. This CDR3 is CASRGSGTPNTEAFF. The CDR3 bases are TGTGCCAGCAGAGGGTCCGGGACACCGAACACTGAAGCTTTCTTT.

The rearrangement joins TRBV6-2 or TRBV6-3 to TRBJ2-3, with D possibly being TRBD2 (6 bases). Trimming removed 6 bases from V and 1 base from J, with 11 bases in between. Germline values: CDR1 MNHEY, CDR2 SVGEGT. This CDR3 is 14 amino acids long. CDR3 in amino acids: CASSNSGGTDTQYF. The CDR3 nucleotides read TGTGCCAGCAGCAATAGCGGAGGCACAGATACGCAGTATTTT.

The chain joins TRBV5-1 to TRBJ1-1; no firm D call. The CDR3 is 15 residues long. Germline V gives CDR1 SGHRS, CDR2 YFSETQ. V gave up 0 bases and J gave up 6 bases, with 15 bases separating them. CDR3 sequence: CASSLVGSLVSEAFF. In DNA, the CDR3 is TGCGCCAGCAGCTTGGTGGGCAGTTTAGTCTCTGAAGCTTTCTTT.

The chain employs TRBV5-6 and TRBJ1-2; TRBD1 matches 7 bases. Germline V CDR1 and CDR2: SGHDT, YYEEEE. Unmatched junction bases numbered 8, after V lost 0 bases and J lost 3 bases. This CDR3 is 16 amino acids long. CDR3: CASSLDGSGQYYGYTF. The CDR3 bases are TGTGCCAGCAGCTTGGACGGCTCGGGACAGTACTATGGCTACACCTTC.

This clone occurred once. This chain joins TRBV6-4 and TRBJ1-5; D perhaps matches TRBD1 (6 bases). Germline V gene lookup returns CDR1 MRHNA and CDR2 SNTAGT. CDR3 length: 14 amino acids. Trimming removed 3 bases from V and 2 bases from J, with 8 bases in between. The CDR3 protein is CASSEQGGNQPQHF. The CDR3 coding sequence is TGTGCCAGCAGTGAACAGGGAGGCAATCAGCCCCAGCATTTT.

The V gene is TRBV13, the J gene TRBJ2-1; TRBD2 might be the D (5 bases). V was trimmed by 4 bases and J by 3 bases, leaving 7 bases between them. Germline lookup yields CDR1 PRHDT and CDR2 FYEKMQ (reference sequence). The CDR3 totals 13 residues. CDR3 coding DNA: TGTGCCAGCAGCTACCGGGACTACAATGAGCAGTTCTTC. Protein: CASSYRDYNEQFF.

The rearrangement uses TRBV18 and TRBJ2-1, with 7 bases fitting TRBD1. Germline V gene data show CDR1 as KGHSH and CDR2 as LQKENI. The V gene end was trimmed by 6 bases and the J gene end by 4 bases; junction bases not matched to a gene: 6. The CDR3 consists of 14 residues. The CDR3 DNA is TGTGCCAGCTCCGATGGACAGGTGTACAATGAGCAGTTCTTC. It is translated as CASSDGQVYNEQFF.

The chain has TRBV9 and TRBJ2-5; 9 nucleotides match TRBD2. This CDR3 comprises 16 residues. CDR1 is SGDLS, CDR2 YYNGEE, per germline. V shed 0 bases, J shed 2 bases, and the junction held 5 bases outside the gene matches. CDR3 sequence reads: CASSVAPAGGQETQYF. The CDR3 nucleotides are TGTGCCAGCAGCGTAGCCCCAGCGGGGGGTCAAGAGACCCAGTACTTC.

The CDR3 region is CASRARRDEQFF. CDR3 nucleotide sequence: TGCGCCAGCCGCGCTAGGCGGGATGAGCAGTTCTTC. The chain joins TRBV10-2 to TRBJ2-1, with a possible D match to TRBD2 (5 bases). The CDR3 runs to 12 residues. V lost 8 bases, J lost 8 bases, and 13 bases lay in between. Per the germline V gene, CDR1 is WSHSY and CDR2 is SAAADI.

The chain has TRBV19 and TRBJ2-1; 9 bases are shared with TRBD1. The CDR3 is 14 amino acids. Unmatched junction bases numbered 4, after V lost 6 bases and J lost 4 bases. The germline V gene encodes CDR1 LNHDA and CDR2 SQIVND (reference sequence). CDR3 in DNA: TGTGCCAGTAGAGGGGACAGGGCGTACAATGAGCAGTTCTTC. Encoded protein: CASRGDRAYNEQFF.

The chain recombines TRBV7-9 with TRBJ1-2; 9 nucleotides agree with TRBD1. V trimming: 4 bases; J trimming: 3 bases; junction bases outside the gene matches: 15. This CDR3 has 18 amino acids. Germline V gives CDR1 SEHNR, CDR2 FQNEAQ (reference sequence). CDR3 bases: TGTGCCAGCAGCTACCATAGGGCGGACAGGGGCATGGACTATGGCTACACCTTC. It is translated as CASSYHRADRGMDYGYTF.

The V call is TRBV28, the J call TRBJ1-2; maybe TRBD1 (6 bases). Trimming stripped 3 bases from V and 0 bases from J, with 17 bases between. Per the germline V gene, CDR1 is MDHEN and CDR2 is SYDVKM. The CDR3 consists of 17 residues. CDR3 sequence (DNA): TGTGCCAGCAGTTTTGTGGGCAGGGGAACCTCTAACTATGGCTACACCTTC. This translates into CASSFVGRGTSNYGYTF.

The chain combines TRBV5-8 with TRBJ1-2; a weak D match, TRBD1 (6 bases). Germline lookup yields CDR1 SGHTS and CDR2 YDEGEE. V was pared by 5 bases and J by 0 bases, with 14 bases between. This CDR3 comprises 15 residues. The DNA of the CDR3 is TGTGCCAGCAGGAAGCGGGACACGCCTAACTATGGCTACACCTTC. Its translation: CASRKRDTPNYGYTF. Full variable domain (outside the CDR3, taken from reference TRBV5-8 and TRBJ1-2): EAGVTQSPTHLIKTRGQQATLRCSPISGHTSVYWYQQALGLGLQFLLWYDEGEERNRGNFPPRFSGRQFPNYSSELNVNALELEDSALYLCASRKRDTPNYGYTFGSGTRLTVV.

Details on this clone: This CDR3 is also generated by other DNA sequences in the sample. V is TRBV6-5 and J is TRBJ1-5; D is undetermined. The CDR3 contains 14 residues. V was shortened by 0 bases and J by 1 base, with 4 bases between the two germline ends. Germline-derived CDR1 and CDR2 are MNHEY and SVGAGI. The CDR3 sequence is CASSYSSSNQPQHF. The CDR3, as DNA: TGTGCCAGCAGTTACTCCTCCAGCAATCAGCCCCAGCATTTT.

This rearrangement joins TRBV5-4 to TRBJ2-1; D unresolved. The length of the CDR3 is 13 residues. The germline CDR1 and CDR2 sequences are SGHNT and YYREEE (reference sequence). Trimming took off 2 bases at V and 4 bases at J, with 7 bases between the two ends. CDR3: CASSLYGYNEQFF. The CDR3 DNA follows: TGTGCCAGCAGCTTATACGGGTACAATGAGCAGTTCTTC.

V and J are TRBV10-2 and TRBJ2-7; 13 nucleotides align to TRBD2. Per germline, CDR1 WSHSY and CDR2 SAAADI. The CDR3 has 18 amino acids. With 1 base clipped from V and 0 bases from J, the junction kept 6 bases outside the gene matches. CDR3 residues: CASSELRTSGGSSYEQYF. CDR3 bases: TGCGCCAGCAGTGAGTTGCGGACTAGCGGGGGCAGCTCCTACGAGCAGTACTTC.